This T cell receptor (beta chain) was profiled in a study of T cell responses to AZD1222 COVID-19 vaccine. Points from the study as a whole: Donors skewed white British and female; clonal diversity was possibly underestimated. Spike-specific TCR repertoires showed rising breadth and depth after two AZD1222 doses. At study baseline, merely about 6 AZD1222 recipients were seropositive. Researchers took repertoire samples only after the peak T cell response had come.

Germline values: CDR1 PRHDT, CDR2 FYEKMQ (reference sequence). The CDR3 loop spans 13 amino acids. V dropped 1 base and J dropped 1 base, with 4 bases sitting between them. Some clones are missing from TCRdb's copy, which holds only in-frame ones; the method was immunoSEQ multiplex PCR. The sample has about 83,000 clones; about 83% are singletons. Of note for this clone: What it binds is not known.

This chain connects TRBV13 to TRBJ1-1; no clear D. The receptor's source is an adult in good health. This specimen was peripheral blood, taken on day 0 of AZD1222 vaccination. The CDR3 region is CASSLEGNTEAFF. CDR3 DNA sequence: TGTGCCAGCAGCTTAGAAGGGAACACTGAAGCTTTCTTT.